The rows below give T cell receptor beta chains drawn from one sample of a study of T cells of healthy individuals. TCRdb passed the 5' RACE reads through MiXCR, listing each CDR3 protein once. The sample has about 53,000 distinct CDR3 sequences, 14% to 15% seen once. The source is a human donor in good health. Both conserved end residues are part of each CDR3. The D gene is left open where the match is weak. Size is omitted from some rows. Given values are once, few, many or a class for expanded clones.

TRBV19	.	.	TRBJ1-5	TGTGCCAGTAGCGACAGGTCCTATCAGCCCCAGCATTTT	CASSDRSYQPQHF
TRBV25-1	.	many	TRBJ2-7	TGTGCCAGCAGTGACAGGGTTAAATCCTACGAGCAGTACTTC	CASSDRVKSYEQYF
TRBV5-1	.	few	TRBJ1-1	TGCGCCAGCAGCTTGGACGGGGACGGGAGGGCTGAAGCTTTCTTT	CASSLDGDGRAEAFF
TRBV20-1	.	many	TRBJ2-3	TGCAGTGCGGAAAAGGGGACAGATACGCAGTATTTT	CSAEKGTDTQYF
TRBV7-9	.	many	TRBJ2-1	TGTGCCAGCAGCCCGGACTACAATGAGCAGTTCTTC	CASSPDYNEQFF
TRBV7-2	TRBD2	.	TRBJ2-7	TGTGCCAGCAGCGCCCGGGGGGGAGGGGATCTTCCGGGCGAGCAGTACTTC	CASSARGGGDLPGEQYF
TRBV2	.	many	TRBJ1-2	TGTGCCAGCAGTGAATTCGCAGGAGTTACTAACTATGGCTACACCTTC	CASSEFAGVTNYGYTF
TRBV6-1	.	many	TRBJ1-1	TGTGCCAGCAGTGAACAGGGCCCTGTAGTAACTGAAGCTTTCTTT	CASSEQGPVVTEAFF
TRBV9	TRBD2	.	TRBJ2-1	TGTGCCAGCAGCTTTCGGACTAGCGGCGCTTACAATGAGCAGTTCTTC	CASSFRTSGAYNEQFF
TRBV19	.	few	TRBJ1-5	TGTGCCAGTACTGGGACCCCGGGTGGACCCCAGCATTTT	CASTGTPGGPQHF
TRBV19	.	few	TRBJ2-1	TGTGCCAGTAGTATTAGTGTGACCTACAATGAGCAGTTCTTC	CASSISVTYNEQFF
TRBV9	.	.	TRBJ1-1	TGTGCCAGCAGCGTAGGTGAAGGGGGGCAGTACACTGAAGCTTTCTTT	CASSVGEGGQYTEAFF
TRBV7-8	TRBD2	few	TRBJ2-3	TGTGCCAGCAGCCAGACAGATAGCGGGAGGGCCGATACGCAGTATTTT	CASSQTDSGRADTQYF
TRBV6-2/TRBV6-3	.	.	TRBJ2-1	TGTGCCAGCAGCCAGCGTCGGGATGAGCAGTTCTTC	CASSQRRDEQFF
TRBV9	.	many	TRBJ1-1	TGTGCCAGCAGCGTAGACGAGGGGCGGCGAGCTTTCTTT	CASSVDEGRRAFF
TRBV7-2	TRBD1	many	TRBJ2-7	TGTGCCAGCAGCTTTTCGGACAGGGGCGGCGAGCAGTACTTC	CASSFSDRGGEQYF
TRBV30	TRBD1	few	TRBJ1-2	TGTGCCTGGAGCCTCCGGGACAGGGCATTTAATGGCTACACCTTC	CAWSLRDRAFNGYTF
TRBV7-9	.	many	TRBJ1-1	TGTGCCAGCAGCCTTCGACAGACGAACACTGAAGCTTTCTTT	CASSLRQTNTEAFF
TRBV25-1	.	few	TRBJ2-7	TGTGCCAGCAGTGCCCAGAGGGAGGAGAAGGGAATCGAGCAGTACTTC	CASSAQREEKGIEQYF
TRBV7-2	.	many	TRBJ2-3	TGTGCCAGCAGCTTTAGGGGCGGACCCGTCACAGATACGCAGTATTTT	CASSFRGGPVTDTQYF
TRBV6-5	TRBD1	many	TRBJ2-4	TGTGCCAGCAGTTACTCGAGACAGGGTAGCAAAAACATTCAGTACTTC	CASSYSRQGSKNIQYF
TRBV6-5	TRBD2	many	TRBJ2-7	TGTGCCAGCAGGGCCGTCGGCGGGAGGGCCGGTAGGCAGTACTTC	CASRAVGGRAGRQYF
TRBV20-1	.	many	TRBJ2-5	TGCAGTGTTTCGGACGGACCTAAAGAGACCCAGTACTTC	CSVSDGPKETQYF
TRBV27	.	many	TRBJ2-1	TGTGCCAGCAGGCTCATGGGGGTTCCCAGCTCCTACAATGAGCAGTTCTTC	CASRLMGVPSSYNEQFF
TRBV7-9	.	few	TRBJ1-1	TGTGCCAGCAGCTTAGGACAGGTTCAAATTGAAGCTTTCTTT	CASSLGQVQIEAFF
TRBV19	.	many	TRBJ2-2	TGTGCCAGTAGTATTTGGGAGTTAAACACCGGGGAGCTGTTTTTT	CASSIWELNTGELFF
TRBV5-6	.	many	TRBJ2-1	TGTGCCAGCAGCTTGGGCCAGGGTGAGGAGCAGTTCTTC	CASSLGQGEEQFF
TRBV7-2	.	many	TRBJ2-4	TGTGCCAGCAGCCTCGCCCGCGGGGCCATGAACATTCAGTACTTC	CASSLARGAMNIQYF
TRBV7-8	TRBD2	many	TRBJ2-1	TGTGCCAGCAGCTTAGGATTACGGGGGGGCAGGGAGCAGTTCTTC	CASSLGLRGGREQFF
TRBV7-9	.	.	TRBJ2-7	TGTGCCAGCAGCAGAGATGACAGGTCCAGGGTTTCCGAGCAGTACTTC	CASSRDDRSRVSEQYF
TRBV10-3	TRBD1	many	TRBJ2-7	TGTGCCATCAGTACCGGGACAGGTACCTACGAGCAGTACTTC	CAISTGTGTYEQYF
TRBV3-1	.	many	TRBJ2-2	TGTGCCAGCAGCCTAACGAACACCGGGGAGCTGTTTTTT	CASSLTNTGELFF
TRBV3-1	.	few	TRBJ1-1	TGTGCCAGCAGCCAAGATCTGGCTGAAGCTTTCTTT	CASSQDLAEAFF
TRBV7-9	TRBD2	many	TRBJ2-7	TGTGCCAGCAGCTTAGCTGGGACTAGCGGGGGCGGCGAGCAGTACTTC	CASSLAGTSGGGEQYF
TRBV4-1	.	many	TRBJ1-4	TGCGCCAGCAGCAGGGGAGGTGAAAAACTGTTTTTT	CASSRGGEKLFF
TRBV13	TRBD1	.	TRBJ1-1	TGTGCCAGCAGCCGTCGACAGGGAATCACTGAAGCTTTCTTT	CASSRRQGITEAFF
TRBV20-1	TRBD1	.	TRBJ1-1	TGCAGTGCTAGAGACTCAGGGGGCATCACTGAAGCTTTCTTT	CSARDSGGITEAFF
TRBV6-5	TRBD1	few	TRBJ1-1	TGTGCCAGCAGACTTAATGCGGACAGGGGCACTGAAGCTTTCTTT	CASRLNADRGTEAFF
TRBV7-7	TRBD2	.	TRBJ2-1	TGTGCCAGCAGCTTAGGGACTAGCTACAACCATGAGCAGTTCTTC	CASSLGTSYNHEQFF
TRBV5-1	.	.	TRBJ1-1	TGCGCCAGCACTTTCCTACCTTTGTCCGACAGGTTTGAAGCTTTCTTT	CASTFLPLSDRFEAFF
TRBV7-9	.	medium-sized	TRBJ2-7	TGTGCCAGCAGCCCGGGGATCTCCTACGAGCAGTACTTC	CASSPGISYEQYF
TRBV19	.	.	TRBJ2-2	TGTGCCAGTAATGGAGGGACCACACGATGGGGGGAGCTGTTTTTT	CASNGGTTRWGELFF
TRBV5-1	TRBD2	few	TRBJ2-3	TGCGCCAGCAGCCCGGGACTAGCGGGAAGGGGCACAGATACGCAGTATTTT	CASSPGLAGRGTDTQYF
TRBV6-5	.	many	TRBJ1-1	TGTGCCAGCAGCAAGGGGTACACTGAAGCTTTCTTT	CASSKGYTEAFF
TRBV7-6	.	.	TRBJ2-2	TGTGCCAGCAGCTTGTCCGGGGCGACGTCCACCGGGGAGCTGTTTTTT	CASSLSGATSTGELFF
TRBV19	.	.	TRBJ2-3	TGTGCCAGTAGCATGTCGTTGAGGAGTGGCACAGATACGCAGTATTTT	CASSMSLRSGTDTQYF